This entry describes one T cell receptor (beta chain). As yet, its antigen is unknown. Germline assignment: CDR1 WSHSY and CDR2 SAAADI. The CDR3 has 12 residues. Trimming removed 8 bases from V and 9 bases from J, with 15 bases in between. This sample was taken from a study of OX40 agonist ivuxolimab in advanced cancers. Across the whole study: An anti-OX40 (CD134) antibody with agonistic activity, ivuxolimab, was administered to patients.

TCRdb's table, derived via immunoSEQ multiplex PCR, lists solely in-frame clones and lacks some. This table holds over 80,000 clones, 80% to 95% found once. The study's findings and limits: Researchers report that CD8+ T cells had, on average, more expanded clones than CD4+. Researchers did not determine the expanded peripheral T cells' antigen specificity.

The genes are TRBV10-2 and TRBJ2-3; no clear D. The sequence came from an adult with an advanced solid tumor such as melanoma, head and neck, liver or kidney cancer. The source was CD4+ or CD8+ T cells sorted from blood, collected in a trial of the OX40 agonist ivuxolimab. CDR3 in amino acids: CASEFGGSTQYF. CDR3 bases: TGCGCCAGCGAGTTCGGCGGTTCGACGCAGTATTTT.